The 7 T cell receptor beta chains in this list originate from one sample, sequenced in a study of beta chain features in type 1 diabetes. The authors reverse transcribed all of the isolated RNA, so sequencing captured expressed TCRB transcripts. Produced via immunoSEQ multiplex PCR; TCRdb's table is partial and in-frame only. The sample yields about 160,000 clones, roughly 8% seen once. The sequenced material came from central memory CD4+ T cells from blood. These TCRs come from a man aged 18-30 years in good health.

The V gene is TRBV2, the J gene TRBJ2-6; a possible D gene is TRBD2 (5 bases). Trimming left V 6 bases short and J 0 bases short, with 12 bases between. Germline-derived CDR1 and CDR2 are SNHLY and FYNNEI. The length of the CDR3 is 16 residues. CDR3 loop: CASRAGLSSGANVLTF. The CDR3 nucleotides read TGTGCCAGCAGGGCAGGACTGTCCTCTGGGGCCAACGTCCTGACTTTC.

This clone was recorded a few times. This chain uses TRBV28 with TRBJ2-7; 7 bases are shared with TRBD1. Per germline, CDR1 MDHEN and CDR2 SYDVKM. The CDR3 totals 14 residues. J lost 3 bases, V lost 7 bases, and 9 bases had no gene match. The CDR3 coding sequence is TGTGCCAGCACTGAGACAGGGCCGGACTACGAGCAGTACTTC. Amino acid sequence: CASTETGPDYEQYF.

This clone was counted between two and nine times. This chain links TRBV7-9 with TRBJ2-1; D gene uncertain. The CDR3 runs 12 residues. In germline, CDR1 is SEHNR, CDR2 FQNEAQ (reference sequence). V was shortened by 4 bases and J by 9 bases, with 10 bases between the two germline ends. The CDR3 coding sequence is TGTGCCAGCAGCTCGAGATGGAGTGAGCAGTTCTTC. Protein product: CASSSRWSEQFF.

The chain uses TRBV28 and TRBJ2-7, with 11 bases matching TRBD2. Germline assignment: CDR1 MDHEN and CDR2 SYDVKM. This CDR3 region has 15 residues. V shed 6 bases and J 3 bases; nucleotides not matched to a gene: 7. CDR3 residues: CASSTPSGRLYEQYF. The CDR3 DNA sequence: TGTGCCAGCAGCACCCCTAGCGGGAGGCTCTACGAGCAGTACTTC.

The genes are TRBV28 and TRBJ1-5; the D is unclear. Trimming removed 3 bases from V and 7 bases from J, with 19 bases in between. Germline V lookup: CDR1 MDHEN, CDR2 SYDVKM. The length of the CDR3 is 16 residues. The CDR3 DNA reads TGTGCCAGCAGTTTTGCCCGAGGAGGGTACGAGCAGCCCCAGCATTTT. This sequence encodes CASSFARGGYEQPQHF.

This clone was counted a few times. The chain joins TRBV11-2 to TRBJ1-1, with D unresolved. Germline CDR1 SGHAT, CDR2 FQNNGV. Trimming removed 4 bases at V and 0 bases at J, with 9 bases between. This CDR3 spans 14 amino acids. CDR3 bases: TGTGCCAGCAGCTCCACTCGCGTGAACACTGAAGCTTTCTTT. Protein product: CASSSTRVNTEAFF.

This clone was counted between two and nine times. The chain couples TRBV28 to TRBJ2-7; a weak D match, TRBD1 (5 bases). Per the germline V gene, CDR1 is MDHEN and CDR2 is SYDVKM. V was clipped by 3 bases and J by 0 bases, with 18 bases between them. The CDR3 runs 17 residues. CDR3 DNA: TGTGCCAGCAGTTTCTTGGTTTGGGGCGGTGACTCCTACGAGCAGTACTTC. It codes for CASSFLVWGGDSYEQYF.